These 26 T cell receptor beta chains came from one sample sequenced in a study of T cell responses to AZD1222 COVID-19 vaccine. Data came from immunoSEQ multiplex PCR; TCRdb stores just in-frame clones and leaves some out. Among approximately 110,000 clones listed, approximately 88% were seen once. This specimen was peripheral blood, taken on day 0 of MenACWY control vaccination. The receptors come from an adult in good health.

J is TRBJ1-2 and V is TRBV7-9, with D perhaps matching TRBD1 (6 bases). Germline V gene sequence: CDR1 SEHNR, CDR2 FQNEAQ (reference sequence). This CDR3 comprises 15 residues. Trimming cost V 7 bases and J 2 bases, with 17 bases left between them. The CDR3 DNA reads TGTGCCAGCACTGATGGGGCAGGGGCCAACTATGGCTACACCTTC. This sequence encodes CASTDGAGANYGYTF.

The genes are TRBV24-1 and TRBJ2-1; D is unresolved. The CDR3 has 14 amino acids. V was pared by 1 base and J by 6 bases, with 9 bases between. From germline, CDR1 is KGHDR and CDR2 SFDVKD. The CDR3 loop reads CATSDFFSSNEQFF. The CDR3 DNA follows: TGTGCCACCAGTGATTTCTTCTCGAGCAATGAGCAGTTCTTC.

The chain carries TRBV2 and TRBJ2-7; no clear D gene. V lost 5 bases, J lost 1 base, and 0 bases lay in between. Germline assignment: CDR1 SNHLY and CDR2 FYNNEI. The CDR3 contains 10 residues. The CDR3 DNA sequence: TGTGCCAGCAGTTCCTACGAGCAGTACTTC. Its protein is CASSSYEQYF.

The V gene is TRBV7-9, the J gene TRBJ2-7, with a possible D match to TRBD1 (7 bases). V was clipped by 1 base and J by 0 bases, with 10 bases between them. The CDR3 has 15 residues. The germline CDR1 and CDR2 sequences are SEHNR and FQNEAQ (reference sequence). The CDR3 loop reads CASSLDRGGSYEQYF. In nucleotides, the CDR3 is TGTGCCAGCAGCTTAGACAGGGGAGGCTCCTACGAGCAGTACTTC.

The chain carries TRBV5-6 and TRBJ2-2; weak D call: TRBD2 (5 bases). The CDR3 runs to 12 residues. Germline CDR1 and CDR2: SGHDT and YYEEEE. V shed 6 bases and J shed 8 bases, with 11 bases lying between them. The CDR3: CASTLRRGELFF. CDR3 DNA: TGTGCCAGCACTCTACGGAGGGGGGAGCTGTTTTTT.

The chain uses TRBV19 and TRBJ2-3; no firm D call. CDR3 length: 14 residues. Germline assignment: CDR1 LNHDA and CDR2 SQIVND (reference sequence). Trimming removed 4 bases from V and 4 bases from J, with 12 bases in between. In nucleotides, the CDR3 is TGTGCCAGTAGTACCTCATTAGGGCCAGATACGCAGTATTTT. Translation gives CASSTSLGPDTQYF.

CDR3 nucleotide sequence: TGTGCCAGCAGTCGGGCGAGGGTGGATACGCAGTATTTT. Its protein is CASSRARVDTQYF. The J gene is TRBJ2-3, the V gene TRBV12-3 or TRBV12-4; weak D call: TRBD2 (5 bases). CDR3 length equals 13 residues. V gave up 5 bases and J gave up 6 bases, with 12 bases separating them.

The chain recombines TRBV5-1 with TRBJ1-2; D uncertain. Trimming took off 0 bases at V and 2 bases at J, with 11 bases between the two ends. The germline V gene has CDR1 SGHRS and CDR2 YFSETQ. The CDR3 length is 15 residues. CDR3 nucleotides: TGCGCCAGCAGCTTGGACGGCCAGATGAACTATGGCTACACCTTC. Its protein product is CASSLDGQMNYGYTF.

V usage is TRBV4-2 and J usage is TRBJ2-7; a possible D gene is TRBD2 (7 bases). Trimming took off 0 bases at V and 1 base at J, with 10 bases between the two ends. Germline V gives CDR1 LGHNA, CDR2 YNFKEQ. The CDR3 has 15 residues. CDR3 protein: CASSQEEGGSYEQYF. Here the CDR3 DNA reads TGTGCCAGCAGCCAAGAAGAGGGGGGGTCCTACGAGCAGTACTTC.

This sequence joins TRBV19 and TRBJ1-4; D not resolved. Trimming pared 6 bases from V and 1 base from J, leaving 18 bases between. Looked up from germline, CDR1 is LNHDA and CDR2 is SQIVND (reference sequence). This CDR3 is 17 amino acids long. The CDR3 sequence: CASSHRRSWGTNEKLFF. The CDR3 region has the DNA TGTGCCAGTAGCCACCGGCGGTCCTGGGGAACTAATGAAAAACTGTTTTTT.

The chain carries TRBV6-5 and TRBJ1-1; D perhaps matches TRBD1 (6 bases). Trimming removed 6 bases from V and 5 bases from J, with 16 bases in between. The CDR3 contains 14 residues. Germline V gives CDR1 MNHEY, CDR2 SVGAGI. The CDR3 protein is CASRKQERGTEAFF. CDR3 nucleotides: TGTGCCAGCAGGAAACAGGAAAGGGGGACTGAAGCTTTCTTT.

The rearrangement links TRBV28 to TRBJ1-2; TRBD1 might be the D (5 bases). This CDR3 is built from 11 residues. Trimming stripped 11 bases from V and 6 bases from J, with 13 bases between. The germline V gene encodes CDR1 MDHEN and CDR2 SYDVKM. The CDR3 reads CAARGGDGYTF. CDR3 DNA: TGTGCCGCACGGGGAGGGGATGGCTACACCTTC.

The V and J genes are TRBV13 and TRBJ2-7; 12 bases align to TRBD1. CDR1 and CDR2 from the germline V gene are PRHDT and FYEKMQ (reference sequence). With V trimmed by 7 bases and J by 9 bases, 7 bases remained unmatched. The CDR3 is 13 residues long. The CDR3 sequence: CASNRGQGAWQYF. Here the CDR3 DNA reads TGTGCCAGCAACCGGGGACAGGGGGCATGGCAGTACTTC.

V and J are TRBV28 and TRBJ1-3, with D unresolved. V dropped 4 bases and J dropped 0 bases, with 7 bases sitting between them. In germline, CDR1 is MDHEN, CDR2 SYDVKM. The CDR3 length is 14 residues. CDR3 protein: CASSSPTSGNTIYF. In DNA form, the CDR3 reads TGTGCCAGCAGTTCCCCGACCTCTGGAAACACCATATATTTT.

The rearrangement uses TRBV12-3 or TRBV12-4 and TRBJ2-7, with a tentative D call TRBD2 (6 bases). The CDR3 is 13 residues long. Trimming removed 3 bases from V and 6 bases from J, with 12 bases in between. The CDR3 loop reads CASSFGGVVEQYF. CDR3 sequence (DNA): TGTGCCAGCAGTTTCGGGGGAGTTGTCGAGCAGTACTTC.

Comment on this clone: Other DNA sequences in this sample translate to the same CDR3. This chain joins TRBV2 and TRBJ1-1; D gene unclear. The length of the CDR3 is 13 residues. The V and J ends lost 2 bases and 1 base respectively, with 5 bases between them. Germline V gene data show CDR1 as SNHLY and CDR2 as FYNNEI. The CDR3 loop reads CASSELPNTEAFF. The CDR3 DNA reads TGTGCCAGCAGTGAACTTCCGAACACTGAAGCTTTCTTT.

This rearrangement joins TRBV14 to TRBJ2-5, with a weak D call TRBD2 (5 bases). The CDR3 is 13 amino acids. CDR1 is SGHDN and CDR2 is FVKESK in the germline V gene. Trimming stripped 4 bases from V and 5 bases from J, with 11 bases between. The CDR3 DNA sequence: TGTGCCAGCAGCCGAGAGGGATCCGAGACCCAGTACTTC. Translation: CASSREGSETQYF.

The chain links TRBV4-3 to TRBJ1-3; D is perhaps TRBD1 (6 bases). Trimming left V 2 bases short and J 4 bases short, with 21 bases between. The length of the CDR3 is 18 residues. Germline V lookup: CDR1 LGHNA, CDR2 YSLEER. CDR3 DNA sequence: TGCGCCAGCAGCCAAACACATGGGGGCAGTCAAACGGGAAACACCATATATTTT. This sequence encodes CASSQTHGGSQTGNTIYF.

The CDR3 bases are TGTGCCAGCAGCTTAGCGCGACTAGCGGGAGTGAATGAGCAGTTCTTC. This sequence encodes CASSLARLAGVNEQFF. The J gene is TRBJ2-1, the V gene TRBV7-2, with TRBD2 matching over 12 bases. CDR1 SGHTA and CDR2 FQGNSA come from the germline V gene. The CDR3 loop spans 16 amino acids. V was pared by 0 bases and J by 7 bases, with 4 bases of the junction left unmatched. Filled out from reference TRBV7-2 and TRBJ2-1, the complete variable domain reads GAGVSQSPSNKVTEKGKDVELRCDPISGHTALYWYRQSLGQGLEFLIYFQGNSAPDKSGLPSDRFSAERTGGSVSTLTIQRTQQEDSAVYLCASSLARLAGVNEQFFGPGTRLTVL.

This chain uses TRBV28 with TRBJ1-5; 7 bases are shared with TRBD1. The CDR3 has 16 amino acids. Trimming cost V 5 bases and J 0 bases; bases outside gene matches: 7. Germline assignment: CDR1 MDHEN and CDR2 SYDVKM. CDR3 in amino acids: CASSQLRQGSNQPQHF. CDR3 in DNA: TGTGCCAGCAGTCAACTCCGACAGGGTAGCAATCAGCCCCAGCATTTT. The variable domain in full, completed from reference TRBV28 and TRBJ1-5, reads DVKVTQSSRYLVKRTGEKVFLECVQDMDHENMFWYRQDPGLGLRLIYFSYDVKMKEKGDIPEGYSVSREKKERFSLILESASTNQTSMYLCASSQLRQGSNQPQHFGDGTRLSIL.

This chain joins TRBV6-1 and TRBJ2-7; 8 nucleotides line up with TRBD1. V lost 3 bases to trimming and J lost 3 bases; unmatched junction nucleotides: 10. CDR1 MNHNS and CDR2 SASEGT come from the germline V gene. This CDR3 spans 16 amino acids. The CDR3 DNA sequence: TGTGCCAGCAGTGAGGGTTTCTACAGGGGGAACTACGAGCAGTACTTC. Translating it yields CASSEGFYRGNYEQYF.

V usage is TRBV5-4 and J usage is TRBJ2-1; 7 bases match TRBD1. V lost 3 bases and J lost 4; bases outside the gene matches: 7. This CDR3 contains 15 residues. From germline, CDR1 is SGHNT and CDR2 YYREEE (reference sequence). CDR3 loop: CASSSSGTAYNEQFF. The CDR3 coding sequence is TGTGCCAGCAGCTCCTCCGGGACAGCTTACAATGAGCAGTTCTTC.

Only a few counts were recorded for this clone. The CDR3 region has the DNA TGTGCCAGCAGCTTAACCCGAGGACAGGGGGGCGGCTACACCTTC. It translates to CASSLTRGQGGGYTF. The chain combines TRBV7-2 with TRBJ1-2, with 10 bases aligning to TRBD1. V lost 2 bases, J lost 8 bases, and 8 bases stayed unmatched. The CDR3 is 15 amino acids. Germline V lookup: CDR1 SGHTA, CDR2 FQGNSA.

The chain has TRBV5-1 and TRBJ1-1, with 10 bases aligning to TRBD1. V was clipped by 5 bases and J by 1 base; unmatched bases: 8. Germline values: CDR1 SGHRS, CDR2 YFSETQ. There are 16 residues in the CDR3. Here the CDR3 DNA reads TGCGCCAGCAGATCCGGGACAGGGGTACCGAACACTGAAGCTTTCTTT. This gives the protein CASRSGTGVPNTEAFF.

V and J are TRBV7-6 and TRBJ2-2; weak D call: TRBD1 (6 bases). The CDR3 sequence is 16 residues long. The germline CDR1 and CDR2 sequences are SGHVS and FNYEAQ. V lost 5 bases to trimming and J lost 1 base, with 14 bases between them. CDR3 coding DNA: TGTGCCAGCAGCCTCAGACCGGGACAGAACACCGGGGAGCTGTTTTTT. It yields the protein CASSLRPGQNTGELFF.

This rearrangement joins TRBV5-8 to TRBJ1-2, with TRBD1 as a possible D gene (5 bases). V was shortened by 1 base and J by 0 bases, with 10 bases between the two germline ends. Germline V gene sequence: CDR1 SGHTS, CDR2 YDEGEE. CDR3 length: 15 residues. CDR3 amino acids: CASSLMRGANYGYTF. DNA for the CDR3: TGTGCCAGCAGCTTGATGCGGGGGGCTAACTATGGCTACACCTTC.